These T cell receptor beta chains were read from a single sample in a study of shared clonotypes between healthy human individuals. Assay: immunoSEQ multiplex PCR; the TCRdb copy retains only in-frame clones and omits some. This sample has over a million clones, with roughly 70% found just once. Material for sequencing was memory CD4+ T cells sorted from blood. These receptors originate from a man younger than 35 in good health. CDR3s include the opening cysteine and the closing phenylalanine or tryptophan. D genes are given only for firm matches. The size entry is marked missing in some rows and otherwise reads once, few, many or a size class.

j_call | clone_size | v_call | d_call | cdr3_aa | cdr3_nt
TRBJ2-2 | NA | TRBV7-8 | NA | CASSFDFPTGELFF | TGTGCCAGCAGCTTTGACTTCCCCACCGGGGAGCTGTTTTTT
TRBJ2-3 | few | TRBV4-2 | TRBD2 | CASSQGSQLATTDTQYF | TGTGCCAGCAGCCAAGGCTCTCAACTAGCGACCACAGATACGCAGTATTTT
TRBJ2-7 | NA | TRBV5-1 | TRBD1 | CASSLQGGGYEQYF | TGCGCCAGCAGCTTACAGGGGGGCGGCTACGAGCAGTACTTC
TRBJ1-1 | NA | TRBV18 | NA | CASSPLMNTEAFF | TGTGCCAGCTCACCACTTATGAACACTGAAGCTTTCTTT
TRBJ2-3 | NA | TRBV5-1 | TRBD2 | CASSLERGSTDTQYF | TGCGCCAGCAGCTTAGAGCGGGGGAGCACAGATACGCAGTATTTT
TRBJ1-6 | NA | TRBV7-2 | TRBD1 | CASSLRGRNEYNSPLHF | TGTGCCAGCAGCCTCAGGGGGCGAAACGAGTATAATTCACCCCTCCACTTT
TRBJ2-7 | once | TRBV28 | NA | CASSPLAPPGLDSQREQYF | TGTGCCAGCAGTCCGTTGGCCCCACCGGGACTCGACTCACAGAGAGAGCAGTACTTC
TRBJ2-1 | NA | TRBV30 | NA | CALISGTLNEQFF | TGTGCCCTGATATCAGGTACCCTGAATGAGCAGTTCTTC
TRBJ2-7 | NA | TRBV4-1 | NA | CASSQVPGIIEQYF | TGCGCCAGCAGCCAAGTACCGGGTATCATCGAGCAGTACTTC
TRBJ1-6 | NA | TRBV18 | NA | CASSPPGGSYNSPLHF | TGTGCCAGCTCACCACCGGGGGGCTCCTATAATTCACCCCTCCACTTT
TRBJ1-6 | NA | TRBV30 | TRBD1 | CAWSVPRQGGLGNSPLHF | TGTGCCTGGAGTGTACCCCGACAGGGGGGTTTGGGAAATTCACCCCTCCACTTT
TRBJ1-1 | few | TRBV18 | NA | CASSPLMNPGDTEAFF | TGTGCCAGCTCACCCTTAATGAACCCCGGGGACACTGAAGCTTTCTTT
TRBJ1-6 | once | TRBV7-3 | NA | CASREGPSPNSPLHF | TGTGCCAGCAGGGAGGGCCCTTCTCCTAATTCACCCCTCCACTTT
TRBJ2-7 | few | TRBV19 | NA | CATSAGYEQYF | TGTGCCACCTCGGCGGGGTACGAGCAGTACTTC
TRBJ2-3 | NA | TRBV27 | TRBD1 | CASSFTGGTQYF | TGTGCCAGCAGTTTCACAGGGGGTACGCAGTATTTT
TRBJ2-5 | NA | TRBV11-2 | TRBD2 | CASSLGAGGETQYF | TGTGCCAGCAGCTTAGGAGCGGGAGGGGAGACCCAGTACTTC
TRBJ1-2 | NA | TRBV5-4 | TRBD1 | CASRGQGGIYGYTF | TGTGCCAGCAGAGGACAGGGGGGGATATATGGCTACACCTTC
TRBJ2-7 | NA | TRBV30 | TRBD1 | CAWALKDRGSYEQYF | TGTGCCTGGGCCTTAAAGGACAGGGGATCCTACGAGCAGTACTTC
TRBJ2-1 | NA | TRBV29-1 | TRBD2 | CSAGFGLANNEQFF | TGCAGCGCTGGATTTGGACTAGCTAACAATGAGCAGTTCTTC
TRBJ2-5 | NA | TRBV2 | NA | CASSESWAEQTQYF | TGTGCCAGCAGTGAAAGTTGGGCAGAACAGACCCAGTACTTC
TRBJ2-2 | NA | TRBV7-2 | NA | CASSPGGFAGELFF | TGTGCCAGCAGCCCAGGGGGGTTCGCCGGGGAGCTGTTTTTT
TRBJ2-7 | NA | TRBV6-6 | NA | CASSYNPRANEQYF | TGTGCCAGCAGTTATAACCCGAGGGCCAACGAGCAGTACTTC
TRBJ1-6 | NA | TRBV28 | TRBD1 | CASSPPGTALPVYNSPLHF | TGTGCCAGCAGCCCACCCGGGACAGCTCTGCCCGTTTATAATTCACCCCTCCACTTT
TRBJ2-6 | NA | TRBV5-1 | NA | CASSDRRRTGQSFAGANVLTF | TGCGCCAGCAGCGATCGACGCCGGACTGGGCAAAGTTTCGCTGGGGCCAACGTCCTGACTTTC
TRBJ2-7 | NA | TRBV30 | TRBD2 | CAWTLAGTYEQYF | TGTGCCTGGACACTAGCGGGGACCTACGAGCAGTACTTC
TRBJ1-2 | NA | TRBV4-1 | NA | CASSQEGYGYTF | TGCGCCAGCAGCCAAGAAGGATATGGCTACACCTTC
TRBJ2-3 | few | TRBV5-4 | NA | CASSLEGTDTQYF | TGTGCCAGCAGCTTGGAAGGCACAGATACGCAGTATTTT
TRBJ2-1 | NA | TRBV7-9 | NA | CASSLTPPNEQFF | TGTGCCAGCAGCTTAACCCCGCCCAATGAGCAGTTCTTC
TRBJ2-2 | NA | TRBV5-1 | NA | CASSQAGGANTGELFF | TGCGCCAGCAGCCAGGCAGGGGGGGCGAACACCGGGGAGCTGTTTTTT
TRBJ2-1 | NA | TRBV7-2 | TRBD2 | CASSLGASGGREQFF | TGTGCCAGCAGCTTAGGGGCTAGCGGGGGGAGAGAGCAGTTCTTC
TRBJ2-2 | NA | TRBV6-6 | TRBD1 | CASSYGRGPTGELFF | TGTGCCAGCAGTTACGGCAGGGGGCCCACCGGGGAGCTGTTTTTT
TRBJ2-5 | few | TRBV19 | TRBD2 | CASSILAGGYQETQYF | TGTGCCAGTAGTATACTAGCGGGAGGTTATCAAGAGACCCAGTACTTC
TRBJ2-5 | few | TRBV19 | NA | CASSMGVRETQYF | TGTGCCAGTAGTATGGGGGTCCGAGAGACCCAGTACTTC
TRBJ2-3 | NA | TRBV19 | TRBD1 | CASSIPGQDTDTQYF | TGTGCCAGTAGTATCCCGGGACAGGACACAGATACGCAGTATTTT
TRBJ2-5 | NA | TRBV19 | NA | CASAQSGETQYF | TGTGCCAGCGCCCAGAGCGGAGAGACCCAGTACTTC
TRBJ1-3 | NA | TRBV2 | NA | CASSRGENTIYF | TGTGCCAGCAGCCGAGGGGAGAACACCATATATTTT
TRBJ1-1 | once | TRBV7-9 | NA | CASSLEFGQEAFF | TGTGCCAGCAGCTTAGAATTCGGACAAGAAGCTTTCTTT
TRBJ2-7 | NA | TRBV20-1 | NA | CSADRTYEQYF | TGCAGTGCCGACAGAACCTACGAGCAGTACTTC
TRBJ1-3 | once | TRBV15 | NA | CATSREFSGNTIYF | TGTGCCACCAGCAGAGAATTCTCTGGAAACACCATATATTTT
TRBJ1-3 | many | TRBV7-6 | NA | CASSPYGGNTIYF | TGTGCCAGCAGCCCCTACGGTGGAAACACCATATATTTT